This T cell receptor (beta chain) was sequenced during a study of T cell responses to AZD1222 COVID-19 vaccine. The CDR3 is 16 residues long. The V gene's germline CDR1 is LNHDA and CDR2 SQIVND (reference sequence). V lost 3 bases and J lost 8, with 22 bases in between. TCRdb keeps only in-frame clones here, not all; method: immunoSEQ multiplex PCR. The sample comprises 110,000 to 150,000 clones, roughly 90% of which are singletons, and over 3% rests with the top ten. The starting material was peripheral blood, obtained on day 0 of AZD1222 vaccination. The sequence was collected from an adult in good health. V is TRBV19 and J is TRBJ1-2; tentative D call: TRBD1 (5 bases). CDR3 residues: CASSIPQLTDLWGYTF. The CDR3 coding sequence is TGTGCCAGTAGTATCCCTCAACTGACAGATCTGTGGGGCTACACCTTC.